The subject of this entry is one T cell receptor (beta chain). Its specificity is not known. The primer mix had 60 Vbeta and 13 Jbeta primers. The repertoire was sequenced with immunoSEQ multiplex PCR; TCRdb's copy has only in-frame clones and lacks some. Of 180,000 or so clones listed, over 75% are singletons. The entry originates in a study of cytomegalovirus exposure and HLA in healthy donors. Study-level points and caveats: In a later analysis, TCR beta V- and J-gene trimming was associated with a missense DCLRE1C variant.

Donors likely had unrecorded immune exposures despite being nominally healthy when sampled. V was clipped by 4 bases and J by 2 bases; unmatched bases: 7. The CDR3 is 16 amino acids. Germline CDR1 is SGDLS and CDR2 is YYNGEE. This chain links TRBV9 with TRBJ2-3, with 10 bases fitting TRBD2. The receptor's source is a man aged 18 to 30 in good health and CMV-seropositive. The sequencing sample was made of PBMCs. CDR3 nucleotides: TGTGCCAGCAGCCACCCCCTAGCGGGGGACACAGATACGCAGTATTTT. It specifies CASSHPLAGDTDTQYF.